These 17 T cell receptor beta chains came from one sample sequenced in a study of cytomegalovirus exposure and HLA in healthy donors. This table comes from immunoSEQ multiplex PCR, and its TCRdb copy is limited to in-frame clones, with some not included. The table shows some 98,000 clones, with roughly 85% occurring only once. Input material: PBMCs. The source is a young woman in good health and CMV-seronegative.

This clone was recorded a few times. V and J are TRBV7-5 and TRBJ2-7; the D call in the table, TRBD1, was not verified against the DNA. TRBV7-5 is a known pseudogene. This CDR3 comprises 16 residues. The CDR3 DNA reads TGTGCCAGAAGCTTGGAACGCGGGACAGGGGGCCCCGAGCAGTACTTC. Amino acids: CARSLERGTGGPEQYF.

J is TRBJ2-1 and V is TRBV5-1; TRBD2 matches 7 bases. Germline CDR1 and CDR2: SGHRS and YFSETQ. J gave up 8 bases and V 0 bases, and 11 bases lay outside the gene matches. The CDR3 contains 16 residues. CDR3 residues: CASSLAEAAGRDEQFF. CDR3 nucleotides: TGCGCCAGCAGCTTGGCCGAGGCAGCGGGGAGGGATGAGCAGTTCTTC.

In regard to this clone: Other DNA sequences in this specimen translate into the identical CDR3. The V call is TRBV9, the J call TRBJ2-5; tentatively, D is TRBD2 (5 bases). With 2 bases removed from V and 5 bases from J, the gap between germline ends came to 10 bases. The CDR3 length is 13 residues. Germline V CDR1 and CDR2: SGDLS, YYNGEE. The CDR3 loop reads CASSVGGEETQYF. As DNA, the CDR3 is TGTGCCAGCAGCGTTGGTGGGGAGGAGACCCAGTACTTC.

The CDR3 region has the DNA TGCGCCAGCAGCTCCGGACAGTTCTTCTATGGCTACACCTTC. The encoded protein is CASSSGQFFYGYTF. The rearrangement links TRBV5-1 to TRBJ1-2; D perhaps matches TRBD1 (6 bases). Germline assignment: CDR1 SGHRS and CDR2 YFSETQ. V lost 3 bases to trimming and J lost 4 bases, with 13 bases between them. The CDR3 spans 14 residues.

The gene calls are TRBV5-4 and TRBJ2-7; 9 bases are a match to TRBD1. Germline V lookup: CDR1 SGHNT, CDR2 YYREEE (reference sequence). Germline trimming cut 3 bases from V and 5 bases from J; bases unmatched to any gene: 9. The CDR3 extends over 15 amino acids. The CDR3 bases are TGTGCCAGCAGCTCGCCGGACAGGGGTAGGCACGAGCAGTACTTC. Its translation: CASSSPDRGRHEQYF.

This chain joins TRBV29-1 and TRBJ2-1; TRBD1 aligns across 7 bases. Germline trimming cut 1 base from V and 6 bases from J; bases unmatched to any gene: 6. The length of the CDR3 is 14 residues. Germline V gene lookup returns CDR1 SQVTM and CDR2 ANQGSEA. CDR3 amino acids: CSVEVDREVNEQFF. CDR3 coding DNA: TGCAGCGTTGAAGTCGACAGGGAAGTCAATGAGCAGTTCTTC.

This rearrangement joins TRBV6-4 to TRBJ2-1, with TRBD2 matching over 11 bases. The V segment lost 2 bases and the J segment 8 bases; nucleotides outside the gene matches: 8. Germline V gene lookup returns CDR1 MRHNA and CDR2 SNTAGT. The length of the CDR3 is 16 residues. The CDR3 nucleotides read TGTGCCAGCAGTGACACGTCGACTAGCGGGATGGATGAGCAGTTCTTC. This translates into CASSDTSTSGMDEQFF.

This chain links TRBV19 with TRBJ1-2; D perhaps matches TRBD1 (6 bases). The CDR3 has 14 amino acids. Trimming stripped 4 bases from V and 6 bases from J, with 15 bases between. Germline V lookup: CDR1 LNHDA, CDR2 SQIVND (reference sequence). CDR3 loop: CASSKGQKVNGYTF. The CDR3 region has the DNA TGTGCCAGTAGTAAAGGACAGAAAGTTAATGGCTACACCTTC.

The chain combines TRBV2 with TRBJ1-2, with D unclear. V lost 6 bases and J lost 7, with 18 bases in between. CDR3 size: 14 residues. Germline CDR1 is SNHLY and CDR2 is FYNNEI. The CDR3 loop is CASSYAGLNGGYTF. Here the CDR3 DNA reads TGTGCCAGCAGCTACGCTGGGCTCAACGGTGGCTACACCTTC.

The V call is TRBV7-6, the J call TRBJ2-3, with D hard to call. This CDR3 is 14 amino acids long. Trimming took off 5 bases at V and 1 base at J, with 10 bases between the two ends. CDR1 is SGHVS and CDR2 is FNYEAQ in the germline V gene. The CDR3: CASSPKLGTDTQYF. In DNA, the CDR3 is TGTGCCAGCAGCCCGAAACTCGGCACAGATACGCAGTATTTT. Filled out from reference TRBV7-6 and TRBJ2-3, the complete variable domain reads GAGVSQSPRYKVTKRGQDVALRCDPISGHVSLYWYRQALGQGPEFLTYFNYEAQQDKSGLPNDRFSAERPEGSISTLTIQRTEQRDSAMYRCASSPKLGTDTQYFGPGTRLTVL.

The CDR3 is CASSSLGGFGELFF. The CDR3 bases are TGTGCCAGCAGTTCCCTAGGAGGGTTCGGGGAGCTGTTTTTT. The chain uses TRBV28 and TRBJ2-2, with D possibly TRBD2 on 6 matching bases. The germline CDR1 and CDR2 sequences are MDHEN and SYDVKM. The ends were cut back, 4 bases at V and 7 bases at J, with 13 bases in the middle. The CDR3 loop spans 14 amino acids.

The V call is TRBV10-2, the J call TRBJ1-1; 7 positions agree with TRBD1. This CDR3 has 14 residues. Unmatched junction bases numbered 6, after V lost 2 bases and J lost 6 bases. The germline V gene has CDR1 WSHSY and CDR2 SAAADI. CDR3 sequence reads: CASSEPRTGPEAFF. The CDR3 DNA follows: TGCGCCAGCAGTGAGCCCCGGACAGGCCCTGAAGCTTTCTTT.

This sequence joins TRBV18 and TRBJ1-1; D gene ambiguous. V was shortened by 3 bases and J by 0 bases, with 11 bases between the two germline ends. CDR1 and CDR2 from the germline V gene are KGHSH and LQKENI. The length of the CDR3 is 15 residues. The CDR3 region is CASSPATLMNTEAFF. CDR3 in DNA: TGTGCCAGCTCACCGGCTACACTAATGAACACTGAAGCTTTCTTT. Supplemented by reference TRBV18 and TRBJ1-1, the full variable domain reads NAGVMQNPRHLVRRRGQEARLRCSPMKGHSHVYWYRQLPEEGLKFMVYLQKENIIDESGMPKERFSAEFPKEGPSILRIQQVVRGDSAAYFCASSPATLMNTEAFFGQGTRLTVV.

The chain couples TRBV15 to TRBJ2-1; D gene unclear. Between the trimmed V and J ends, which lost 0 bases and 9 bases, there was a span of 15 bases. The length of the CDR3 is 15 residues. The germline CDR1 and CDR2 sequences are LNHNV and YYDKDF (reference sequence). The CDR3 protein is CATSRDRLKLGEQFF. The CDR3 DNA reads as TGTGCCACCAGCAGAGATCGTCTTAAACTCGGTGAGCAGTTCTTC.

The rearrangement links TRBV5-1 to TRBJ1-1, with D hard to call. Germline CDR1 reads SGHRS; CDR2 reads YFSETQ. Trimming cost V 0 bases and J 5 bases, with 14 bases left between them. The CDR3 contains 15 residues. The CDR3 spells CASSLAAGGGTEAFF. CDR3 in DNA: TGCGCCAGCAGCTTGGCCGCAGGAGGAGGAACTGAAGCTTTCTTT.

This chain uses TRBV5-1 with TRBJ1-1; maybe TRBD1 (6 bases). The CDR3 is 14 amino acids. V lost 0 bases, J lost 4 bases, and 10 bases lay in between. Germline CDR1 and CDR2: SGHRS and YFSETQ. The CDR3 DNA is TGCGCCAGCAGCTTGGACAGGGCTTCCACTGAAGCTTTCTTT. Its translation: CASSLDRASTEAFF.

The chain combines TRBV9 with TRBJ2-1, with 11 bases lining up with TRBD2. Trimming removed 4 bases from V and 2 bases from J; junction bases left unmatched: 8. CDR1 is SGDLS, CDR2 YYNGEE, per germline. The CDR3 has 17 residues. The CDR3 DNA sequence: TGTGCCAGCAGCACTCTAGCGGGAGGAAATACCTACAATGAGCAGTTCTTC. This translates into CASSTLAGGNTYNEQFF.